This T cell receptor (beta chain) was retrieved from a study of CXCR3-negative and CXCR3-positive naive CD8 T cells. Points from the study as a whole: Sequencing showed both naive subsets with comparably high diversity, and memory CD8+ cells much lower. The majority of assays used fresh PBMCs, and CXCR3 expression partially decreased after cryopreservation. Naive subsets had comparable surface CD5, so TRB CDR3 properties gauged TCR strength.

5' RACE that incorporated UMI labels was used to prepare the TRB cDNA libraries. TCRdb reworked the 5' RACE reads into one entry per CDR3 protein, no DNA. The listing records approximately 45,000 distinct CDR3 sequences. This CDR3 has 12 amino acids. Germline V CDR1 and CDR2: SEHNR, FQNEAQ (reference sequence). Triplicate approximately 280,000-cell sorts were made of each CD8+ T cell subset. On this clonotype: Its target is unknown.

Material: memory CD8+ T cells from blood. This clonotype was obtained from a human donor in good health. Some clones in this sample may be carry-over from other donors' samples. V usage is TRBV7-9 and J usage is TRBJ1-5. CDR3: CASSSGYQPQHF. Supplemented by reference TRBV7-9 and TRBJ1-5, the full variable domain reads DTGVSQNPRHKITKRGQNVTFRCDPISEHNRLYWYRQTLGQGPEFLTYFQNEAQLEKSRLLSDRFSAERPKGSFSTLEIQRTEQGDSAMYLCASSSGYQPQHFGDGTRLSIL.